This T cell receptor beta chain was obtained from a study of beta chain features in type 1 diabetes (dated 2018 in TCRdb). Broadly, across the study: Patients and healthy donors did not differ in mean age, gender distribution, total cell number or subset yield. A total of around 110,000,000 sorted cells were examined across all samples, and RNA yield correlated strongly with the number of cells per subset. In the study, TCRB repertoires of sorted circulating CD4+ T cell subsets from recently diagnosed type 1 diabetes patients were compared with those of matched healthy donors. Regulatory and stem cell-like memory subsets were isolated from only 8 patients and roughly eight healthy donors, whereas naive and central memory subsets came from all 28 donors.

Each donor gave one peripheral blood draw, approximately 110 mL on average, collected into heparinised tubes. A BD FACSAria II was used to sort naive, central memory, regulatory and stem cell-like memory CD4+ T cells with a panel that included CD45RO, CCR7, CD25, CD127, CD95 and CD27. All sorted populations exceeded 98% purity. Right away, PBMCs were isolated by Lymphoprep density gradient centrifugation and were stained directly, with no culture step. So that batch effects would be minimized, each experiment stained and sorted samples in pairs, pairing one healthy donor with one patient. Reading from cysteine to phenylalanine, the CDR3 counts 16 amino acids. The kept DNA is CDR3 alone, 48 bases in frame from the first base. V drops 2 bases and J drops 8 bases, leaving 17 bases in between. Per the germline V gene, SGDLS is the CDR1 and YYNGEE is the CDR2. The High Capacity cDNA Reverse Transcription Kit was used to reverse transcribe all of the isolated RNA, meaning that expressed TCRB transcripts were what got sequenced. Naive, central memory and regulatory T cell samples underwent deep immunoSEQ sequencing, averaging about 3.57 million total reads per sample. Sorted cells were lysed in RLT buffer and RNA was extracted with DNase-treated RNeasy Micro or Mini kits, depending on cell number. Each cell subset was processed on its own to prevent cross-contamination, while patient and healthy donor samples were processed together. TCRB sequences were amplified from cDNA with the immunoSEQ multiplex PCR, producing 87-bp fragments spanning the CDR3 region. Amplicons were sequenced on the Illumina HiSeq platform. Processing in the source paper ran as follows. Synthetic template baselines were used to correct PCR bias computationally, reads within Hamming distance 2 were collapsed together, and singletons that could not be merged were discarded. Reads were aligned to IMGT to assign V, D and J genes, CDR3 length, and insertions or deletions at six rearrangement sites. Clonotype counts were normalized to sorted cell number within each subset before computing true diversity and Gini coefficients with the tcR R package. Repertoire sharing was quantified using the overlap coefficient calculated on TCRB nucleotide sequences. TCRdb's version of the immuneACCESS table is confined to in-frame rearrangements and falls short of the full clone set. An unresolved V gene accounts for under half of the shortfall where checked; the remainder is of unknown origin. V, J and clone size reflect that table, while D and trimming were determined from the DNA. This sample holds around 110,000 clones; around 15% were observed only once. The ten largest make up 2% to 3% of the sample.

Summary of the overall study and its limitations: At VDJ recombination sites, patients with type 1 diabetes made fewer insertions and deleted more nucleotides, a pattern implying thymic rearrangement abnormalities. Shorter templates might have been favored by PCR, but patient and control samples were amplified and corrected together, so both groups would have been affected equally by any skew. Because cDNA was sequenced instead of genomic DNA, activated cells with high expression could be over-represented, although the groups did not differ in activation or CD3 levels. Because small numbers of individuals were included in the HLA sub-analyses, any influence of HLA type on TCRB rearrangement was left unresolved. Naive, central memory and regulatory TCRB repertoires appeared more similar among patients than among healthy donors. In all four CD4+ subsets, TCRB CDR3 length was moderately but significantly shorter in type 1 diabetes patients.

This clone was seen a handful of times. Its recognized antigen is unknown. Per-base quality was not reported, and no clone a single base away is much larger than it. Recombination connected TRBV9 to TRBJ1-6; the D gene cannot be named for sure. The origin of this receptor is a man aged 25 to 45 with type 1 diabetes. Material: central memory CD4+ T cells from blood. Here is the DNA: TGTGCCAGCAGCGTTGGACCGCAAGGTCGGGATTCACCCCTCCACTTT. It translates to CASSVGPQGRDSPLHF.